This TCR beta chain was found in a study of identical twins. Study-level points and caveats: The abundant beta clonotypes from cord blood had fewer insertions, and memory repertoires had none of this. Excess sharing by twins proved weaker in beta out-of-frame sequences.

CDR1 is SGHRS, CDR2 YFSETQ, per germline. The CDR3 extends over 15 amino acids. Trimming removed 6 bases at V and 0 bases at J, with 14 bases between. Comments on this clonotype: Its antigen is unidentified.

In every case, the donor was a healthy Caucasian. TCRdb re-analysed the 5' RACE reads in MiXCR, keeping a single row per CDR3 protein. The repertoire includes about 550,000 distinct CDR3 sequences, about a fifth of them detected once, and roughly 0.5% sits in the top ten. These data were also reused for a study on yellow fever vaccine responses in identical twins. From that second work: Vaccine T cell responses of twins reportedly seemed partly convergent and partly personalized.

The source material was CD4+ T cells sorted from blood. The origin of this receptor is a young woman in good health. The rearrangement uses TRBV5-1 and TRBJ2-3, with D possibly being TRBD1 or TRBD2 (5 bases each). DNA of the CDR3: TGCGCCAGCACCCTGCTGGGGGAGAGCACAGATACGCAGTATTTT. This sequence encodes CASTLLGESTDTQYF.